Following are 22 T cell receptor beta chains from one sample sequenced in a study of blood T cell repertoires in COVID-19. Data came from immunoSEQ multiplex PCR; TCRdb stores just in-frame clones and leaves some out. The table lists some 250,000 clones, roughly 86% of them singletons. Specimen: peripheral blood. All receptors come from a woman aged 25 to 39 with acute or convalescent COVID-19.

The chain is built from TRBV30 and TRBJ2-7, with a tentative D call TRBD2 (5 bases). The CDR3 is made up of 13 amino acids. Germline V lookup: CDR1 GTSNPN, CDR2 SVGIG (reference sequence). Trimming cost V 2 bases and J 3 bases, with 11 bases left between them. CDR3 sequence reads: CAWSFTGDYEQYF. The CDR3 DNA reads as TGTGCCTGGAGTTTCACCGGGGACTACGAGCAGTACTTC. Based on the CDR3 plus reference TRBV30 and TRBJ2-7, the full variable domain is SQTIHQWPATLVQPVGSPLSLECTVEGTSNPNLYWYRQAAGRGLQLLFYSVGIGQISSEVPQNLSASRPQDRQFILSSKKLLLSDSGFYLCAWSFTGDYEQYFGPGTRLTVT.

The chain combines TRBV5-1 with TRBJ2-1, with TRBD2 as a possible D gene (5 bases). Germline values: CDR1 SGHRS, CDR2 YFSETQ. V shed 5 bases and J shed 7 bases, with 16 bases lying between them. The CDR3 spans 14 residues. CDR3 loop: CASSQVGVGNEQFF. The CDR3 nucleotides are TGCGCCAGCAGTCAGGTGGGAGTGGGGAATGAGCAGTTCTTC.

The chain uses TRBV7-2 and TRBJ2-7; D perhaps matches TRBD2 (6 bases). This CDR3 has 17 amino acids. The germline V and J ends were trimmed by 5 bases and 3 bases, with 23 bases remaining between them. Germline V gives CDR1 SGHTA, CDR2 FQGNSA. CDR3 sequence (DNA): TGTGCCAGCAGCGGAACGGGACTCCGGAGGTCCTACTACGAGCAGTACTTC. This sequence encodes CASSGTGLRRSYYEQYF. Full variable domain (rest looked up from reference TRBV7-2 and TRBJ2-7): GAGVSQSPSNKVTEKGKDVELRCDPISGHTALYWYRQSLGQGLEFLIYFQGNSAPDKSGLPSDRFSAERTGGSVSTLTIQRTQQEDSAVYLCASSGTGLRRSYYEQYFGPGTRLTVT.

The rearrangement links TRBV3-1 (or the pseudogene TRBV3-2) to TRBJ1-5, with D uncertain. This CDR3 is 15 amino acids long. The V and J ends lost 1 base and 3 bases respectively, with 10 bases between them. Germline lookup yields CDR1 LGHDT and CDR2 YNNKEL (reference sequence). The CDR3 DNA reads as TGTGCCAGCAGCCAAGCCCCAGACATCAATCAGCCCCAGCATTTT. Its protein is CASSQAPDINQPQHF.

The V call is TRBV9, the J call TRBJ1-1, with TRBD1 as a possible D gene (6 bases). Trimming removed 2 bases from V and 0 bases from J, with 11 bases in between. The germline gives CDR1 SGDLS, CDR2 YYNGEE. The CDR3 has 15 residues. The CDR3 region is CASSVITGMNTEAFF. CDR3 in DNA: TGTGCCAGCAGCGTCATAACAGGGATGAACACTGAAGCTTTCTTT. The whole variable domain, filled in from reference TRBV9 and TRBJ1-1, reads DSGVTQTPKHLITATGQRVTLRCSPRSGDLSVYWYQQSLDQGLQFLIQYYNGEERAKGNILERFSAQQFPDLHSELNLSSLELGDSALYFCASSVITGMNTEAFFGQGTRLTVV.

This clone was counted only a few times. The V and J genes are TRBV23-1 and TRBJ2-5; D is perhaps TRBD1 (5 bases). TRBV23-1 belongs to the ORF category, with a function that is uncertain. CDR3 length equals 19 residues. Trimming removed 3 bases from V and 5 bases from J, with 28 bases in between. The CDR3 region has the DNA TGCGCCAGCAGTCACCCCCGAGGTTTGGCAGGGAAAGGCGGCGAGACCCAGTACTTC. This encodes CASSHPRGLAGKGGETQYF.

A few counts support this clone. The rearrangement joins TRBV3-1 (or the pseudogene TRBV3-2) to TRBJ2-7; TRBD2 matches 9 bases. The CDR3 totals 15 residues. Unmatched junction bases numbered 10, after V lost 1 base and J lost 9 bases. Germline V gene data show CDR1 as LGHDT and CDR2 as YNNKEL (reference sequence). The chain's CDR3 is CASSQGRTSVGVQYF. CDR3 in DNA: TGTGCCAGCAGCCAAGGGAGGACTAGCGTCGGGGTGCAGTACTTC.

The chain employs TRBV9 and TRBJ1-2; D ambiguous. Trimming cost V 3 bases and J 0 bases, with 9 bases left between them. This CDR3 spans 14 amino acids. CDR1 and CDR2 from the germline V gene are SGDLS and YYNGEE. The CDR3: CASSEKLANYGYTF. The CDR3 nucleotides read TGTGCCAGCAGCGAGAAGTTAGCTAACTATGGCTACACCTTC.

V is TRBV5-8 and J is TRBJ2-1; TRBD2 is a possible D gene (6 bases). Trimming removed 4 bases at V and 2 bases at J, with 13 bases between. Germline V lookup: CDR1 SGHTS, CDR2 YDEGEE. This CDR3 contains 15 residues. The CDR3 nucleotides are TGTGCCAGCAGCCCGGGACTTGGACCCTACAATGAGCAGTTCTTC. This encodes CASSPGLGPYNEQFF.

V and J are TRBV7-9 and TRBJ1-1, with a tentative D call TRBD1 (5 bases). CDR1 and CDR2 from the germline V gene are SEHNR and FQNEAQ (reference sequence). This CDR3 spans 15 amino acids. The germline V and J ends were trimmed by 6 bases and 1 base, with 15 bases remaining between them. The DNA of the CDR3 is TGTGCCAGCAGGAATCCCGACAGCCGGAACACTGAAGCTTTCTTT. This translates into CASRNPDSRNTEAFF.

This chain joins TRBV18 and TRBJ1-1; the D is unclear. The CDR3 runs to 13 residues. Germline V gene sequence: CDR1 KGHSH, CDR2 LQKENI. Trimming left V 6 bases short and J 0 bases short, with 8 bases between. CDR3 sequence reads: CASSPLMNTEAFF. As DNA, the CDR3 is TGTGCCAGCTCCCCGCTAATGAACACTGAAGCTTTCTTT.

This clone was detected a few times. This chain uses TRBV5-1 with TRBJ1-6; 9 positions match TRBD1. CDR3 size: 15 residues. The trim removed 0 bases at V and 9 bases at J, leaving 4 bases unmatched. Germline V gene lookup returns CDR1 SGHRS and CDR2 YFSETQ. Here the CDR3 DNA reads TGCGCCAGCAGCTTGGAGCTGGGACAGGGTTCACCCCTCCACTTT. Translated, it gives CASSLELGQGSPLHF.

This clone was detected once. The CDR3 is CATSDLFQGGDEQFF. The CDR3 nucleotides are TGTGCCACCAGTGATTTGTTTCAGGGAGGGGATGAGCAGTTCTTC. V usage is TRBV24-1 and J usage is TRBJ2-1; 7 bases map to TRBD2. The CDR3 totals 15 residues. The germline V gene encodes CDR1 KGHDR and CDR2 SFDVKD. V dropped 0 bases and J dropped 8; count of bases not matched to a gene: 6.

In this sample, this clone turned up once. This sequence joins TRBV19 and TRBJ2-5; D perhaps matches TRBD1 (6 bases). Trimming pared 1 base from V and 5 bases from J, leaving 14 bases between. CDR1 and CDR2 (germline): LNHDA, SQIVND (reference sequence). The CDR3 runs 15 residues. Here the CDR3 reads CASSIGGLVVETQYF. CDR3 nucleotides: TGTGCCAGTAGTATAGGGGGGCTAGTAGTGGAGACCCAGTACTTC. Combining the CDR3 with reference TRBV19 and TRBJ2-5 gives the whole variable domain DGGITQSPKYLFRKEGQNVTLSCEQNLNHDAMYWYRQDPGQGLRLIYYSQIVNDFQKGDIAEGYSVSREKKESFPLTVTSAQKNPTAFYLCASSIGGLVVETQYFGPGTRLLVL.

The J gene is TRBJ1-5, the V gene TRBV2; no firm D call. The germline gives CDR1 SNHLY, CDR2 FYNNEI. Deletions cut 5 bases from V and 2 bases from J, with 10 bases between. The CDR3 has 14 residues. The CDR3 protein is CASSLREGNQPQHF. CDR3 nucleotide sequence: TGTGCCAGCAGTCTTAGGGAGGGCAATCAGCCCCAGCATTTT. The entire variable domain, with the rest obtained from reference TRBV2 and TRBJ1-5, is as follows: EPEVTQTPSHQVTQMGQEVILRCVPISNHLYFYWYRQILGQKVEFLVSFYNNEISEKSEIFDDQFSVERPDGSNFTLKIRSTKLEDSAMYFCASSLREGNQPQHFGDGTRLSIL.

This chain uses TRBV19 with TRBJ2-7; D remains unclear. The CDR3 spans 16 residues. Looked up from germline, CDR1 is LNHDA and CDR2 is SQIVND (reference sequence). V lost 6 bases and J 2 bases, leaving 20 bases between the germline ends. The CDR3, as DNA: TGTGCCAGTAGCCCCGGCGCACAGTCTCCTACCTACGAGCAGTACTTC. Its protein is CASSPGAQSPTYEQYF.

The chain links TRBV5-3 to TRBJ1-2; tentative D call: TRBD1 (6 bases). TRBV5-3 is filed as an ORF, its function uncertain. Trimming took off 3 bases at V and 6 bases at J, with 12 bases between the two ends. CDR3 length: 13 residues. DNA for the CDR3: TGTGCCAGAAGCTCTCCAGGGGTGGATGGCTACACCTTC. Protein product: CARSSPGVDGYTF.

This chain connects TRBV27 to TRBJ2-7, with 10 bases matching TRBD2. The CDR3 has 16 amino acids. Germline V lookup: CDR1 MNHEY, CDR2 SMNVEV (reference sequence). V lost 3 bases, J lost 3 bases, and 8 bases stayed unmatched. The CDR3 here is CASSFNIAGGLYEQYF. The CDR3 DNA sequence: TGTGCCAGCAGTTTTAATATAGCGGGAGGACTCTACGAGCAGTACTTC.

J is TRBJ1-6 and V is TRBV5-1; D gene uncertain. The V end was cut by 1 base, the J end by 10 bases, with 12 bases between. CDR1 and CDR2 (germline): SGHRS, YFSETQ. This CDR3 has 14 residues. The CDR3 spells CASSLIAYTSPLHF. The CDR3 DNA sequence: TGCGCCAGCAGCTTGATCGCATACACATCACCCCTCCACTTT.

This chain uses TRBV27 with TRBJ2-7; 8 bases match TRBD2. The CDR3 loop spans 15 amino acids. V lost 4 bases to trimming and J lost 5 bases; unmatched junction nucleotides: 10. In germline, CDR1 is MNHEY, CDR2 SMNVEV (reference sequence). Here the CDR3 DNA reads TGTGCCAGCAGTTCCAGCAGCGGGAGTAAGAACGAGCAGTACTTC. This gives the protein CASSSSSGSKNEQYF.

In its sample, this clone was seen once. This chain joins TRBV27 and TRBJ2-2; perhaps TRBD2 as D (6 bases). The V gene lost 4 bases and the J gene lost 1 base, with 13 bases spanning the gap. The CDR3 is 16 amino acids. Germline loops: CDR1 MNHEY, CDR2 SMNVEV (reference sequence). The CDR3 DNA sequence: TGTGCCAGCAGTTCACCGTGGGACTTGAACACCGGGGAGCTGTTTTTT. This sequence encodes CASSSPWDLNTGELFF.

The V and J genes are TRBV2 and TRBJ2-7; possible D gene TRBD2, 6 bases. From germline, CDR1 is SNHLY and CDR2 FYNNEI. There are 14 residues in the CDR3. V gave up 6 bases and J gave up 9 bases, with 21 bases separating them. CDR3 protein: CASSLSGGLRWQYF. CDR3 bases: TGTGCCAGCAGCCTTAGCGGAGGGCTACGATGGCAGTACTTC.